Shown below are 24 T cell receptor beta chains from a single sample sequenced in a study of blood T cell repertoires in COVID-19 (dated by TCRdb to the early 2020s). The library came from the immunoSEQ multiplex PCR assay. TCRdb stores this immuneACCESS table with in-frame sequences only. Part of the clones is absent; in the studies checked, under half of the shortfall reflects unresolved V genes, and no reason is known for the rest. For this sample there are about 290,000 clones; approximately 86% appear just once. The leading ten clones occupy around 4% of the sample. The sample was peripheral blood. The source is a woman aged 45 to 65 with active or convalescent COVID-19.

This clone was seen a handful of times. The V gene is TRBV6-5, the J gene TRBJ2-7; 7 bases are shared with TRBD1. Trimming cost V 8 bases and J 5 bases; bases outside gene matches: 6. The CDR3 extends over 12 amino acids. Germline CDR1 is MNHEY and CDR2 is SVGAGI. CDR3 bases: TGTGCCAGCTGGCGGCAGGGGGACGAGCAGTACTTC. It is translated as CASWRQGDEQYF.

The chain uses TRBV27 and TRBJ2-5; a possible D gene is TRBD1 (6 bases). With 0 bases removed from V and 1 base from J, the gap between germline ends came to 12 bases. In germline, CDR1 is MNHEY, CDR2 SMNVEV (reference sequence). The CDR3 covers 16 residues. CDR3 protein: CASSLSPIGGQETQYF. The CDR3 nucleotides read TGTGCCAGCAGTTTATCGCCTATAGGGGGCCAAGAGACCCAGTACTTC.

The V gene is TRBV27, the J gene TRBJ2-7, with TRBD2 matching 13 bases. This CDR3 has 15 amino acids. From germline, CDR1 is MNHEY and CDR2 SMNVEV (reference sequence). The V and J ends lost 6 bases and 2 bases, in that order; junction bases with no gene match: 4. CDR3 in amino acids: CASSRLAGGPYEQYF. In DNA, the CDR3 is TGTGCCAGCAGCAGACTAGCGGGAGGTCCCTACGAGCAGTACTTC.

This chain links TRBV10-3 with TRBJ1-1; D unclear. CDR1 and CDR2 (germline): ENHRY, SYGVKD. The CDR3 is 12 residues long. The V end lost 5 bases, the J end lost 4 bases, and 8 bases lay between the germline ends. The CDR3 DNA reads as TGTGCCATCAGTTGGAGTGGCACTGAAGCTTTCTTT. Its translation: CAISWSGTEAFF.

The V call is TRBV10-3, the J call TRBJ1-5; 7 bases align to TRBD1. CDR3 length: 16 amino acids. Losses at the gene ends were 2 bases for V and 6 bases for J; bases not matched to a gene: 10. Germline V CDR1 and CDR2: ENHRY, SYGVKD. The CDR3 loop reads CAISESAGGLVQPQHF. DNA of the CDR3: TGTGCCATCAGTGAGAGTGCAGGGGGACTTGTTCAGCCCCAGCATTTT.

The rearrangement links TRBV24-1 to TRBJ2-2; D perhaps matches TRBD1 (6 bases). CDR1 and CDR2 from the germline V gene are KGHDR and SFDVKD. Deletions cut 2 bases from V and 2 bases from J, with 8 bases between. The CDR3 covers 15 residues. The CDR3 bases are TGTGCCACCAGTGATTGGGGGCCCAACACCGGGGAGCTGTTTTTT. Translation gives CATSDWGPNTGELFF.

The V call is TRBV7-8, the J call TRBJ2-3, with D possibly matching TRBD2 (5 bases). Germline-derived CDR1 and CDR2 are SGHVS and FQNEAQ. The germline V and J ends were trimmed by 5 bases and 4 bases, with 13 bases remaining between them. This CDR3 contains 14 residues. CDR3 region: CASSPERRADTQYF. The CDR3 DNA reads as TGTGCCAGCAGCCCTGAGCGGCGGGCAGATACGCAGTATTTT.

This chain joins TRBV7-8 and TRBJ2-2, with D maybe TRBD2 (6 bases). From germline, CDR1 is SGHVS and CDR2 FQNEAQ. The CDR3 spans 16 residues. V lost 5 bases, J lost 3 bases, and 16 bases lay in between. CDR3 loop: CASSKVGGVDTGELFF. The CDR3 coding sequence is TGTGCCAGCAGCAAAGTGGGAGGAGTGGACACCGGGGAGCTGTTTTTT.

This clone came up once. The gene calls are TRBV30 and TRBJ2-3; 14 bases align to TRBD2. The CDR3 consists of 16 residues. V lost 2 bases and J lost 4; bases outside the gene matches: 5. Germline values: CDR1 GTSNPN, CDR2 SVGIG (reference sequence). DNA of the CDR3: TGTGCCTGGAGTCCAGGGACTAGCGGGAGTTCAGATACGCAGTATTTT. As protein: CAWSPGTSGSSDTQYF. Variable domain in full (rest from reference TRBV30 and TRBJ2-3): SQTIHQWPATLVQPVGSPLSLECTVEGTSNPNLYWYRQAAGRGLQLLFYSVGIGQISSEVPQNLSASRPQDRQFILSSKKLLLSDSGFYLCAWSPGTSGSSDTQYFGPGTRLTVL.

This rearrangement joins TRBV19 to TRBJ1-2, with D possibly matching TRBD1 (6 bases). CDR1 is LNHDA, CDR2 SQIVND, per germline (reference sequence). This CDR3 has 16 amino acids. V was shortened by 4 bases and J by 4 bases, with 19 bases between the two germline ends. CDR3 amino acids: CASSREGVRIFYGYTF. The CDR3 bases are TGTGCCAGTAGTAGGGAGGGGGTGCGAATATTCTATGGCTACACCTTC.

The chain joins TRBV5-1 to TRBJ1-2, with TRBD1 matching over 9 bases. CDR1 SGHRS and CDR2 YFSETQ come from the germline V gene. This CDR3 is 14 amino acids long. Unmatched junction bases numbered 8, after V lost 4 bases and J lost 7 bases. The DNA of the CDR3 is TGCGCCAGCAGCGCCTACGACAGGGGGGCTGGCTACACCTTC. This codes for CASSAYDRGAGYTF.

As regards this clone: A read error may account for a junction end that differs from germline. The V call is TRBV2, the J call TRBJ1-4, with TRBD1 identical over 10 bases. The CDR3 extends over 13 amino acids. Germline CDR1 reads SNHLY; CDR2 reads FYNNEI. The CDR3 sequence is CAIGTGAPEKPFF. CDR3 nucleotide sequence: TGTGCCATCGGGACAGGGGCCCCGGAAAAACCGTTTTTT.

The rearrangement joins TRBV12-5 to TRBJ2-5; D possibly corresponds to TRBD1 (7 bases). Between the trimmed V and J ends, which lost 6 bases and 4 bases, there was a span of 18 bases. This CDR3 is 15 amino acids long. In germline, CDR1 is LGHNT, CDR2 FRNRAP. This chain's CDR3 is CASGSGGGGAETQYF. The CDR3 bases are TGTGCTAGTGGCTCAGGGGGAGGAGGAGCAGAGACCCAGTACTTC. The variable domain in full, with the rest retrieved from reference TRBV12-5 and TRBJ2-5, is DARVTQTPRHKVTEMGQEVTMRCQPILGHNTVFWYRQTMMQGLELLAYFRNRAPLDDSGMPKDRFSAEMPDATLATLKIQPSEPRDSAVYFCASGSGGGGAETQYFGPGTRLLVL.

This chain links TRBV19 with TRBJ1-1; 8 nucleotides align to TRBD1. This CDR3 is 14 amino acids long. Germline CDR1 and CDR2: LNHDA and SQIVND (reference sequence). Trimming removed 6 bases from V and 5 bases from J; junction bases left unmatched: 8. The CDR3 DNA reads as TGTGCCAGTAGAACAACAGGGGGGTCGACTGAAGCTTTCTTT. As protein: CASRTTGGSTEAFF.

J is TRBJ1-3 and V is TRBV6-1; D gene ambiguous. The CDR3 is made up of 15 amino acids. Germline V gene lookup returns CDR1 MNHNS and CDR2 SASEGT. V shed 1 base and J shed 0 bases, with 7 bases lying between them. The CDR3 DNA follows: TGTGCCAGCAGTGAAGAACTCTACTCTGGAAACACCATATATTTT. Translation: CASSEELYSGNTIYF.

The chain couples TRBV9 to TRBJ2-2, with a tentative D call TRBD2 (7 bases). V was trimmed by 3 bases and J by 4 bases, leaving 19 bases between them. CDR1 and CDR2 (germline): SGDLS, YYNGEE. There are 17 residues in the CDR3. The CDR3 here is CASSGGGGTPVTGELFF. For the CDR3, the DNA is TGTGCCAGCAGCGGGGGGGGCGGAACCCCGGTCACCGGGGAGCTGTTTTTT.

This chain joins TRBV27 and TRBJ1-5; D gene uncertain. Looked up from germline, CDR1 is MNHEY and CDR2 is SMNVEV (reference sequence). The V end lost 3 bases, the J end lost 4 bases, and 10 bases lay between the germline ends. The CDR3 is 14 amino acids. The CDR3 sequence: CASSFGLGNQPQHF. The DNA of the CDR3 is TGTGCCAGCAGTTTTGGGCTCGGTAATCAGCCCCAGCATTTT.

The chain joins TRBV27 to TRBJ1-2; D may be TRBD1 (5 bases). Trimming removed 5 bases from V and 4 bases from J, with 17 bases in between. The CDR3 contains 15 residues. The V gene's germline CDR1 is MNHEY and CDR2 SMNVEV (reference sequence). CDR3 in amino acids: CASSPWGLEGYGYTF. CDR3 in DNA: TGTGCCAGCAGTCCATGGGGCCTGGAGGGCTATGGCTACACCTTC.

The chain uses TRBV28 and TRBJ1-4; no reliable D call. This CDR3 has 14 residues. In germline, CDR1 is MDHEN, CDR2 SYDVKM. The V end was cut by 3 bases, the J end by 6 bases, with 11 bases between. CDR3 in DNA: TGTGCCAGCAGTTTGGTTGCTATTGATGAAAAACTGTTTTTT. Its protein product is CASSLVAIDEKLFF. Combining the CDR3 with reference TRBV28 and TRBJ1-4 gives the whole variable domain DVKVTQSSRYLVKRTGEKVFLECVQDMDHENMFWYRQDPGLGLRLIYFSYDVKMKEKGDIPEGYSVSREKKERFSLILESASTNQTSMYLCASSLVAIDEKLFFGSGTQLSVL.

The CDR3: CASSLGTGKVKGELFF. DNA of the CDR3: TGTGCCAGCAGCTTAGGGACAGGGAAGGTGAAGGGGGAGCTGTTTTTT. The V call is TRBV7-8, the J call TRBJ2-2; TRBD1 aligns across 8 bases. J lost 8 bases, V lost 1 base, and 9 bases had no gene match. This CDR3 is built from 16 residues. Germline assignment: CDR1 SGHVS and CDR2 FQNEAQ.

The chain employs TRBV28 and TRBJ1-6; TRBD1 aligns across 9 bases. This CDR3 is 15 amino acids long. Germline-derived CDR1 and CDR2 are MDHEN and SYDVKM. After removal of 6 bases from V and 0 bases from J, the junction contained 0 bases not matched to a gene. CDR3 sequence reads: CASRQGASYNSPLHF. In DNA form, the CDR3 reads TGTGCCAGCAGACAGGGGGCCTCCTATAATTCACCCCTCCACTTT.

This CDR3 is CASSQGQVAGVVETQYF. Written as DNA, the CDR3 is TGTGCCAGCAGCCAAGGCCAGGTAGCGGGAGTGGTAGAGACCCAGTACTTC. The V and J genes are TRBV14 and TRBJ2-5, with 9 bases matching TRBD2. CDR3 size: 17 residues. Germline V gives CDR1 SGHDN, CDR2 FVKESK. The ends lost 1 base at V and 4 bases at J; junction bases unmatched: 10.

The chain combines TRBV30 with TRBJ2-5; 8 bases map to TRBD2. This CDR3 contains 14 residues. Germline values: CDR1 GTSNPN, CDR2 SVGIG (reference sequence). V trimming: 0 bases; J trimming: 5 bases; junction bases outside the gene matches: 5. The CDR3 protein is CAWSVTGGPETQYF. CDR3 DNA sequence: TGTGCCTGGAGTGTAACGGGAGGGCCGGAGACCCAGTACTTC.

CDR3 region: CSADRGEQFF. The CDR3, as DNA: TGCAGTGCTGACCGAGGGGAGCAGTTCTTC. The chain links TRBV20-1 to TRBJ2-1; D is perhaps TRBD2 (5 bases). CDR3 size: 10 residues. V lost 5 bases and J 10 bases, leaving 9 bases between the germline ends. CDR1 DFQATT and CDR2 SNEGSKA come from the germline V gene (reference sequence).